This TCR beta chain was found in a study of blood T cell repertoires in COVID-19 (TCRdb year 2020). A note on the overall study: Collaborator samples came from the United States, Italy and Spain and covered acute and convalescent phases of COVID-19. Subjects who had been exposed to COVID-19, were actively infected with it, or had recovered from it provided the deeply sampled blood TCRbeta repertoires that made up the dataset. The repertoires were released in a freely available public database intended as a resource for research on the immune response to SARS-CoV-2. Where available, HLA class I and class II types were obtained from metadata supplied by the sample provider rather than from assay-based typing. The prospective study material was composed of cDNA or gDNA derived from T cells, B-cell-depleted T cells, or PBMCs. Nearly every sample came with metadata listing a de-identified subject ID, COVID-19 status, age in years and sex. The samples were drawn from the first 160 participants of the ongoing ImmuneRACE study and from under 1,500 subjects provided by 6 global collaborators.

Regarding this clone: No cognate antigen has been identified for it. No base quality information exists; no much larger clone differs at one position.

Samples from volunteer blood donors who had recovered from COVID-19 were contributed by a second Seattle source. Collaborating institutions collected whole blood in K2EDTA tubes following their own protocols. Collaborator samples were shipped for TCRbeta analysis as frozen whole blood, isolated PBMCs, or DNA extracted from either sample type. The CDR3 holds 11 amino acids from the cysteine to the phenylalanine. Left in the record is the CDR3 DNA by itself, 33 bases read in frame from the first base. From the germline V gene, CDR1 is KGHDR and CDR2 is SFDVKD. V drops 4 bases and J drops 8 bases, leaving 8 bases in between. TCRbeta CDR3 regions were amplified from genomic DNA by means of the immunoSEQ Assay, a bias-controlled multiplex PCR. Concerning the study's data processing: The number of nucleated cells in each sample was estimated by amplification of reference gene primers within the assay. To quantify the absolute abundance of each unique TCRbeta CDR3 rearrangement, sequence reads were collapsed and filtered. For each sample, productive Simpson clonality was calculated by taking the square root of Simpson's diversity index across productive rearrangements. TCRdb mirrors the immuneACCESS table, restricted to in-frame sequences. Some clones are absent from its copies; in checked studies, under half trace to an unresolved V gene, and the reason for the others is unknown. D and trimming were read from the DNA, whereas the V and J calls and clone size are those reported in that table. The sample includes fewer than 300,000 clones, with about 85% observed a single time. The ten most abundant clones make up roughly 4% of the sample.

Overall study results and their limits: The quantity of clinical and demographic metadata differed by source and by participant and was supplied without curation.

Sample: peripheral blood. The chain joins TRBV24-1 to TRBJ2-7; the best D guess is TRBD2, with 5 bases matching. This clonotype originated in a man aged 60-69 years who had recovered from COVID-19. The nucleotide sequence reads TGTGCCACCAGTGAGGGAGACCAGCAGTACTTC. Protein translation: CATSEGDQQYF.